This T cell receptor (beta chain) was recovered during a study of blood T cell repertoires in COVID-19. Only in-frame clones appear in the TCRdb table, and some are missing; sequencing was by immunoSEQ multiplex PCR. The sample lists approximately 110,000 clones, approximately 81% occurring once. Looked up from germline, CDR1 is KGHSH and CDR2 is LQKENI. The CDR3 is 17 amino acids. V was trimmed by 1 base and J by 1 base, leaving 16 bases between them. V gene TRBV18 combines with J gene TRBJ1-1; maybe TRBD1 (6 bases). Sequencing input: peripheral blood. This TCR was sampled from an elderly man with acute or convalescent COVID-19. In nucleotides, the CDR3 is TGTGCCAGCTCACCACGAGGGACACCAATGTCGAACACTGAAGCTTTCTTT. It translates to CASSPRGTPMSNTEAFF.